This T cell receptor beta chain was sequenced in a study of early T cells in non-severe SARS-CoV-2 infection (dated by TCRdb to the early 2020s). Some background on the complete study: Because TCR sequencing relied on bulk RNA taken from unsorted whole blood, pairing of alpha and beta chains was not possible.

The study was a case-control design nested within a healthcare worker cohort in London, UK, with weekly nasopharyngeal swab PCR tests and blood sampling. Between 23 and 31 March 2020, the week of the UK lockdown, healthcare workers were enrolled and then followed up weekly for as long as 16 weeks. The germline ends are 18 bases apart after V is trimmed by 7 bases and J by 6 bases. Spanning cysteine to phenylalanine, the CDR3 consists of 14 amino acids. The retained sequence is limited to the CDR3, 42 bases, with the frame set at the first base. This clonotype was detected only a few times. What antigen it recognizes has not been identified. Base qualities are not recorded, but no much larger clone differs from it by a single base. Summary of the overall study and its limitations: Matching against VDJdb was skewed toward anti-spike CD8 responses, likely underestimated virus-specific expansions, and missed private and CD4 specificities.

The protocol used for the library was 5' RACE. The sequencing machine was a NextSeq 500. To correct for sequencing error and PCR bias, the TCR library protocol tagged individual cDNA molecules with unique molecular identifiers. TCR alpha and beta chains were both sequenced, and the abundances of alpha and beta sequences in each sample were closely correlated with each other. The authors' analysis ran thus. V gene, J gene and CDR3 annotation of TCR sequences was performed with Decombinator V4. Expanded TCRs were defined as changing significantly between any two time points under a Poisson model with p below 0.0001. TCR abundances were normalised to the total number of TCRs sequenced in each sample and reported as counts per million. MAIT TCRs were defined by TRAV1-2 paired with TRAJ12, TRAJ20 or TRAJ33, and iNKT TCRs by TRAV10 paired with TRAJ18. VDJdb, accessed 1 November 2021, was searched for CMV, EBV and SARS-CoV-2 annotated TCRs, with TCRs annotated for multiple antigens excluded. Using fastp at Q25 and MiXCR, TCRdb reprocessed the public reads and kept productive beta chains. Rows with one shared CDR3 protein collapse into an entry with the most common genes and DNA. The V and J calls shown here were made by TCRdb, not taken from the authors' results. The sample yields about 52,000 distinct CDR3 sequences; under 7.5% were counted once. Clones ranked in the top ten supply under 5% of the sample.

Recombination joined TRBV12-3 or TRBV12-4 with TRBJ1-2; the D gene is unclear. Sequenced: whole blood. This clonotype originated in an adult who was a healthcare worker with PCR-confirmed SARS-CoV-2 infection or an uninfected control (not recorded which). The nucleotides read TGTGCCAGCACCCTCTCTAGCGGGCGTAATGGCTACACCTTC. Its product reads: CASTLSSGRNGYTF.